The 8 T cell receptor beta chains listed next were all sequenced from one sample in a study of regulatory T cells in long-lasting Graves disease. The authors built TCR beta libraries using iRepertoire HTBI primers and Arm-PCR of CDR3 regions. TCRdb fed the multiplex PCR reads into MiXCR, producing one record per CDR3 protein. The sample lists approximately 690,000 distinct CDR3 sequences, around 32% seen once, with roughly 46% in the top ten. Specified time point: persistent/refractory GD, antithyroid drugs over 5 years with positive TRAb. RNA from PBMCs was the source of the TCR library. This specimen consisted of peripheral blood mononuclear cells (PBMCs), obtained when the disease was refractory, from a patient treated with antithyroid drugs. The receptors originated from a female donor with Graves disease.

V gene TRBV27 combines with J gene TRBJ1-1; D possibly corresponds to TRBD1 (5 bases). Per the germline V gene, CDR1 is MNHEY and CDR2 is SMNVEV (reference sequence). The CDR3 has 15 residues. V shed 6 bases and J shed 4 bases, with 18 bases lying between them. The CDR3, as DNA: TGTGCCAGCAGGGGTTTGGGGATGGGGGGCACTGAAGCTTTCTTT. Translation: CASRGLGMGGTEAFF.

In this sample, this clonotype turned up many times. The chain combines TRBV28 with TRBJ1-2; a possible D gene is TRBD1 (6 bases). The CDR3 has 14 amino acids. Between the trimmed V and J ends, which lost 1 base and 8 bases, there was a span of 14 bases. CDR1 and CDR2 from the germline V gene are MDHEN and SYDVKM. The CDR3 protein is CASSLLPGAKGYTF. The CDR3, as DNA: TGTGCCAGCAGTTTATTGCCAGGGGCGAAAGGCTACACCTTC.

Note on this clonotype: This may arise from a read error, as a much more abundant clone is one base away. This sequence joins TRBV2 and TRBJ1-2; D ambiguous. CDR3 length: 13 residues. V lost 10 bases, J lost 4 bases, and 16 bases lay in between. Germline assignment: CDR1 SNHLY and CDR2 FYNNEI. The CDR3: CATSPEGLYGYTF. As DNA, the CDR3 is TGTGCCACATCACCGGAGGGTCTCTATGGCTACACCTTC.

This clonotype showed up many times. The rearrangement joins TRBV28 to TRBJ2-7, with 11 bases identical to TRBD1. Trimming took 4 bases from V and 4 from J; bases not matched to a gene: 6. The length of the CDR3 is 15 residues. Germline V lookup: CDR1 MDHEN, CDR2 SYDVKM. CDR3 sequence reads: CASSSSGQGGYEQYF. In DNA, the CDR3 is TGTGCCAGCAGTTCCTCGGGACAGGGGGGTTACGAGCAGTACTTC. The full variable domain, completed using reference TRBV28 and TRBJ2-7, is DVKVTQSSRYLVKRTGEKVFLECVQDMDHENMFWYRQDPGLGLRLIYFSYDVKMKEKGDIPEGYSVSREKKERFSLILESASTNQTSMYLCASSSSGQGGYEQYFGPGTRLTVT.

This clonotype was observed a handful of times. The chain links TRBV13 to TRBJ2-5; D might be TRBD2 (6 bases). Germline V gives CDR1 PRHDT, CDR2 FYEKMQ (reference sequence). V lost 0 bases, J lost 4 bases, and 15 bases lay in between. There are 16 residues in the CDR3. CDR3 coding DNA: TGTGCCAGCAGCTTAGGCCTCGCAGGGCGGGGAGAGACCCAGTACTTC. Translation: CASSLGLAGRGETQYF.

This clonotype was picked up a small number of times. This rearrangement joins TRBV11-2 to TRBJ1-3; 7 bases fit TRBD1. Germline-derived CDR1 and CDR2 are SGHAT and FQNNGV. Unmatched junction bases numbered 8, after V lost 5 bases and J lost 4 bases. The CDR3 contains 15 residues. The CDR3 DNA reads TGTGCCAGCAGCACACCACAGGGGTCCGGAAACACCATATATTTT. Translated: CASSTPQGSGNTIYF. Variable domain in full (rest from reference TRBV11-2 and TRBJ1-3): EAGVAQSPRYKIIEKRQSVAFWCNPISGHATLYWYQQILGQGPKLLIQFQNNGVVDDSQLPKDRFSAERLKGVDSTLKIQPAKLEDSAVYLCASSTPQGSGNTIYFGEGSWLTVV.

There are a few counts of this clonotype. CDR3 nucleotide sequence: TGCAGTGCGCCCACCGGGACTCCTCTCGTCCCCCACACTGAAGCTTTCTTT. Translated: CSAPTGTPLVPHTEAFF. The rearrangement links TRBV20-1 to TRBJ1-1; maybe TRBD1 (5 bases). Germline values: CDR1 DFQATT, CDR2 SNEGSKA (reference sequence). The CDR3 sequence is 17 residues long. Trimming removed 6 bases from V and 3 bases from J, with 26 bases in between.

The table lists this clonotype with a few counts. The chain links TRBV7-2 to TRBJ2-5; D is perhaps TRBD1 (6 bases). V lost 2 bases to trimming and J lost 7 bases, with 14 bases between them. The CDR3 sequence is 14 residues long. CDR1 and CDR2 from the germline V gene are SGHTA and FQGNSA. The DNA of the CDR3 is TGTGCCAGCAGCTTATCACAGGGTTCAGGGACCCAGTACTTC. Translated, it gives CASSLSQGSGTQYF.